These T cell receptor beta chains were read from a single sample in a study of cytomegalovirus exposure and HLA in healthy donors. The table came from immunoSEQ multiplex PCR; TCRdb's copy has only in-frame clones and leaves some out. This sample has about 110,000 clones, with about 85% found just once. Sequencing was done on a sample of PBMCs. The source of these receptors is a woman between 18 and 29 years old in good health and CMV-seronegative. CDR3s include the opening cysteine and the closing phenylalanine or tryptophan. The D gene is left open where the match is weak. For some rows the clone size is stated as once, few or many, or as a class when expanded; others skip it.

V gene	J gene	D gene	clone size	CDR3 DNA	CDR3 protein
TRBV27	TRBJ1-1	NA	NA	TGTGCCAGCAGTTTGGGTCAGAACCGAGGCGCTGAAGCTTTCTTT	CASSLGQNRGAEAFF
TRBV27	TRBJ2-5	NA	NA	TGTGCCAGCAGTTCAGGGGTATGGGAGACCCAGTACTTC	CASSSGVWETQYF
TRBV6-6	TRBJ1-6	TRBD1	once	TGTGCCAGCAGTTTGCAGGGGGATAATTCACCCCTCCACTTT	CASSLQGDNSPLHF
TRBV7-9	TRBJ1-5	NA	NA	TGTGCCAGCAGTTCTTCCCGGCAGGGCAGCAATCAGCCCCAGCATTTT	CASSSSRQGSNQPQHF
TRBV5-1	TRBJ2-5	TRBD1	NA	TGCGCCAGCAGCAAGGGACAGCTGCAAGAGACCCAGTACTTC	CASSKGQLQETQYF
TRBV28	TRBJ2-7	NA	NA	TGTGCCAGCAGTTTAGATGGGGGGGCGGGCTACGAGCAGTACTTC	CASSLDGGAGYEQYF
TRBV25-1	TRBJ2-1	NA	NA	TGTGCCAGCAGTGACAGTCGGAGCGATTCGAGCTCCTACAATGAGCAGTTCTTC	CASSDSRSDSSSYNEQFF
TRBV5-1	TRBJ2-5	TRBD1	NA	TGCGCCAGCAGTCCCGGACAGGGGATTAGGGAGACCCAGTACTTC	CASSPGQGIRETQYF
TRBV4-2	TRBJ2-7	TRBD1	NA	TGTGCCAGCAGCCAGGGGGGGCTTCGGGACAGGGCCTACGAGCAGTACTTC	CASSQGGLRDRAYEQYF
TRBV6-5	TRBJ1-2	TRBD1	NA	TGTGCCACCTTGGTCGACAGGGGGTTTGGTGGCTACACCTTC	CATLVDRGFGGYTF
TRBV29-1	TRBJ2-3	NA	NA	TGCAGCGTTGAAGATCTCACAGAAAAGTATTTT	CSVEDLTEKYF
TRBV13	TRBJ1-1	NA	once	TGTGCCAGCAGCTTAGGAGGCCCCACGGGGGCTTTCTTT	CASSLGGPTGAFF
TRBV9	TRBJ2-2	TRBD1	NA	TGTGCCAGCAGCTTCACCGGGACAGGGACCGGGGAGCTGTTTTTT	CASSFTGTGTGELFF
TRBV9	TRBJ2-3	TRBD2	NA	TGTGCCAGCAGCGTGGAGTCTACTAGCGGGGTGACGCAGTATTTT	CASSVESTSGVTQYF
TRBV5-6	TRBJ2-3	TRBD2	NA	TGTGCCAGCAGCTCTAGCGGGGGCACAGATACGCAGTATTTT	CASSSSGGTDTQYF
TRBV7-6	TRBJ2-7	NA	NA	TGTGCCAGCAGCCTCACAGACTACGAGCAGTACTTC	CASSLTDYEQYF
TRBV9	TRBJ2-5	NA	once	TGTGCCAGCAGCGTAGAGGGGCAGCCGAGAAAAGAGACCCAGTACTTC	CASSVEGQPRKETQYF
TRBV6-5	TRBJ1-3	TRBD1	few	TGTGCCAGCAGTGGACAGGGAAACTCTGGAAACACCATATATTTT	CASSGQGNSGNTIYF
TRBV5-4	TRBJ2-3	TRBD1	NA	TGTGCCAGCAGCCTCCGGACAGGGGAAGATACGCAGTATTTT	CASSLRTGEDTQYF
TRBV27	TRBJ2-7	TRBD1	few	TGTGCCAGCGGCCCGGGACAGTCCTACGAGCAGTACTTC	CASGPGQSYEQYF
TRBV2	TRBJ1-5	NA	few	TGTGCCAGCAGTTATACTAGGGGGAATCAGCCCCAGCATTTT	CASSYTRGNQPQHF
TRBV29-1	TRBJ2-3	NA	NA	TGCAGCGTTGAAGATCTGGGGGGTGACACAGATACGCAGTATTTT	CSVEDLGGDTDTQYF
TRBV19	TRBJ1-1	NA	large	TGTGCCAGTAGTTTGGAGTTGCGCACTGAAGCTTTCTTT	CASSLELRTEAFF
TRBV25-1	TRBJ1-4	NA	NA	TGTGCCAGCAGTTTGCAAGGGGCCCGATCTAATGAAAAACTGTTTTTT	CASSLQGARSNEKLFF
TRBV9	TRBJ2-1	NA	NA	TGTGCCAGCAGCACACAGGTTAGCTCCTACAATGAGCAGTTCTTC	CASSTQVSSYNEQFF
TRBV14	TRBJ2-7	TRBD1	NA	TGTGCCAGCAGCCAAGAGTTGGGGACAGGCCTTTCTTCTCGGTACTTC	CASSQELGTGLSSRYF
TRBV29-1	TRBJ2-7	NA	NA	TGCAGCGTTGAATCACAGCCCTCCTACGAGCAGTACTTC	CSVESQPSYEQYF
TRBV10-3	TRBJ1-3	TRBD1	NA	TGTGCCATCAGCCCGGGACAGCAAGTTGGAAACACCATATATTTT	CAISPGQQVGNTIYF
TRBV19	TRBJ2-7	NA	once	TGTGCCAGTAGTATTTCGGACAAGAGCTCCTACGAGCAGTACTTC	CASSISDKSSYEQYF
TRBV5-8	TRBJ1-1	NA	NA	TGTGCCAGCAACTGGGGAGGGGGTTTAGGCACTGAAGCTTTCTTT	CASNWGGGLGTEAFF
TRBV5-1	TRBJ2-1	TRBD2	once	TGCGCCAGCAGCTCGGGACTAGCGGGGGGTAGCTCCTACAATGAGCAGTTCTTC	CASSSGLAGGSSYNEQFF
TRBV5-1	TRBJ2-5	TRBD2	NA	TGCGCCAGCAGCTTGGGGGGTAGCGGGAAAGAGACCCAGTACTTC	CASSLGGSGKETQYF
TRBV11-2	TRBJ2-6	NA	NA	TGTGCCAGCAGCCCACAGAGCTCTGGGGCCAACGTCCTGACTTTC	CASSPQSSGANVLTF
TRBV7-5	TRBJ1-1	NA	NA	TGTGTCAGAAGCAGCCCCACAGGGGCTAACACTGAAGCTTTCTTT	CVRSSPTGANTEAFF